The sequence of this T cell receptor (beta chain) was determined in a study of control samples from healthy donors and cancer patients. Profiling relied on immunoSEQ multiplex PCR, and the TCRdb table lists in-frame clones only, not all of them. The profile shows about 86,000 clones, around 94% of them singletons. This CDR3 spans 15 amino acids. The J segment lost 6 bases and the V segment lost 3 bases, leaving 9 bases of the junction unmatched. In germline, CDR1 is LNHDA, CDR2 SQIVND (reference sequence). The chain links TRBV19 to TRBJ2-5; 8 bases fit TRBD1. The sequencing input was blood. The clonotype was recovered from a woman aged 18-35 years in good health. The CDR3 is CASSIDPGGLKTQYF. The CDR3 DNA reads TGTGCCAGTAGTATTGACCCAGGGGGCTTGAAGACCCAGTACTTC.